This T cell receptor (beta chain) is drawn from a study of cytomegalovirus exposure and HLA in healthy donors. The CDR3 is 14 residues long. Germline CDR1 reads MNHEY; CDR2 reads SVGAGI. After removal of 5 bases from V and 7 bases from J, the junction contained 4 bases not matched to a gene. The PCR was carried out with 60 Vbeta primers and 13 Jbeta primers. Method: immunoSEQ multiplex PCR; TCRdb's copy keeps in-frame clones and lacks some. The sample yields 100,000 or so clones, just under 80% seen once. Regarding donors, all were healthy bone marrow donors. Nominally healthy donors provided the samples, though records likely missed some immune exposures.

The gene calls are TRBV6-5 and TRBJ2-2; TRBD1 agrees at 10 bases. This TCR was sampled from a young man in good health and CMV-seronegative. Sample: PBMCs. The chain's CDR3 is CASSRQGAVGELFF. CDR3 DNA: TGTGCCAGCAGTCGACAGGGGGCAGTCGGGGAGCTGTTTTTT.